The 14 T cell receptor beta chains below come from one sample, sequenced in a study of blood T cell repertoires in COVID-19. The table came from immunoSEQ multiplex PCR; TCRdb's copy has only in-frame clones and leaves some out. The sample shows roughly 69,000 clones, roughly four fifths of them seen only once. Sequenced sample: peripheral blood. Receptors were obtained from a human donor in a cohort sampled during active COVID-19.

This chain joins TRBV18 and TRBJ1-3, with a weak D call TRBD1 (6 bases). Trimming shortened V by 3 bases and J by 4 bases, and 13 bases separated the two germline ends. Germline V lookup: CDR1 KGHSH, CDR2 LQKENI. This CDR3 has 15 residues. The CDR3 sequence: CASSPVPGQGNTIYF. CDR3 DNA sequence: TGTGCCAGCTCACCCGTCCCGGGACAAGGAAACACCATATATTTT.

This chain connects TRBV6-1 to TRBJ1-2; D gene ambiguous. Germline values: CDR1 MNHNS, CDR2 SASEGT. V was pared by 2 bases and J by 2 bases, with 9 bases between. The CDR3 consists of 14 residues. The CDR3 loop reads CASSEYTGNYGYTF. CDR3 coding DNA: TGTGCCAGCAGTGAATATACGGGGAACTATGGCTACACCTTC.

This chain connects TRBV18 to TRBJ1-2, with a possible D match to TRBD1 (5 bases). In germline, CDR1 is KGHSH, CDR2 LQKENI. Between the trimmed V and J ends, which lost 1 base and 3 bases, there was a span of 15 bases. The CDR3 totals 16 residues. The CDR3 loop reads CASSPRRADDYYGYTF. The CDR3, as DNA: TGTGCCAGCTCACCACGCAGGGCCGATGACTACTATGGCTACACCTTC.

This clone was seen a few times. The chain has TRBV6-1 and TRBJ1-4, with TRBD1 identical over 8 bases. Germline lookup yields CDR1 MNHNS and CDR2 SASEGT. The CDR3 is 14 amino acids. The V segment lost 1 base and the J segment 7 bases; nucleotides outside the gene matches: 2. The CDR3 is CASSEGTGFEKLFF. In DNA form, the CDR3 reads TGTGCCAGCAGTGAAGGGACAGGGTTTGAAAAACTGTTTTTT.

The chain employs TRBV4-3 and TRBJ2-5; the match to TRBD2 covers 10 bases. The CDR3 has 18 residues. The junction had 12 bases not matched to a gene; V was cut back by 3 bases and J by 2 bases. Germline V gene lookup returns CDR1 LGHNA and CDR2 YSLEER. CDR3 in amino acids: CASSQVGLAGVRQETQYF. The DNA of the CDR3 is TGCGCCAGCAGCCAGGTTGGCCTAGCGGGGGTCCGACAAGAGACCCAGTACTTC.

The V and J genes are TRBV27 and TRBJ2-7, with D tentatively TRBD2 (5 bases). Germline V lookup: CDR1 MNHEY, CDR2 SMNVEV (reference sequence). V shed 2 bases and J shed 7 bases, with 15 bases lying between them. The CDR3 runs 14 residues. CDR3 residues: CASSLGEVPGEQYF. Here the CDR3 DNA reads TGTGCCAGCAGTTTAGGAGAGGTTCCGGGGGAGCAGTACTTC.

This clone came up once. The V and J genes are TRBV6-5 and TRBJ2-7; 8 bases are a match to TRBD1. The V gene end was trimmed by 7 bases and the J gene end by 5 bases; junction bases not matched to a gene: 10. This CDR3 has 14 amino acids. Germline CDR1 and CDR2: MNHEY and SVGAGI. CDR3 sequence reads: CASTSGTGIHEQYF. DNA for the CDR3: TGTGCCAGCACCTCCGGGACAGGTATACACGAGCAGTACTTC.

The V gene is TRBV30, the J gene TRBJ2-1, with 8 bases matching TRBD1. The CDR3 covers 14 residues. From germline, CDR1 is GTSNPN and CDR2 SVGIG (reference sequence). The junction had 6 bases not matched to a gene; V was cut back by 3 bases and J by 5 bases. Written as DNA, the CDR3 is TGTGCCTGGAGCGGGGACAGGTTCCACAATGAGCAGTTCTTC. Translation: CAWSGDRFHNEQFF.

The chain uses TRBV2 and TRBJ1-3; tentatively, D is TRBD1 (6 bases). With 3 bases removed from V and 2 bases from J, the gap between germline ends came to 8 bases. Germline V gene sequence: CDR1 SNHLY, CDR2 FYNNEI. The CDR3 consists of 14 residues. Here the CDR3 reads CASSDRGAGNTIYF. In nucleotides, the CDR3 is TGTGCCAGCAGTGACAGGGGCGCTGGAAACACCATATATTTT.

This CDR3 is CAWSDRRTSGRHEQYF. In nucleotides, the CDR3 is TGTGCCTGGAGTGACCGCCGGACTAGCGGGAGGCACGAGCAGTACTTC. This sequence joins TRBV30 and TRBJ2-7; TRBD2 agrees at 14 bases. Per germline, CDR1 GTSNPN and CDR2 SVGIG (reference sequence). This CDR3 region has 16 residues. Trimming cost V 1 base and J 5 bases; bases outside gene matches: 7. Full variable domain (remainder filled in from reference TRBV30 and TRBJ2-7): SQTIHQWPATLVQPVGSPLSLECTVEGTSNPNLYWYRQAAGRGLQLLFYSVGIGQISSEVPQNLSASRPQDRQFILSSKKLLLSDSGFYLCAWSDRRTSGRHEQYFGPGTRLTVT.

This chain connects TRBV4-3 to TRBJ1-1; possibly TRBD1 for D (5 bases). Germline values: CDR1 LGHNA, CDR2 YSLEER. V lost 0 bases and J lost 3, with 11 bases in between. The CDR3 runs 15 residues. CDR3 loop: CASSQDRGSDTEAFF. For the CDR3, the DNA is TGCGCCAGCAGCCAAGATAGGGGTTCAGACACTGAAGCTTTCTTT.

This chain uses TRBV7-6 with TRBJ2-5; D might be TRBD2 (5 bases). CDR3 size: 15 residues. CDR1 is SGHVS, CDR2 FNYEAQ, per germline. Trimming shortened V by 5 bases and J by 2 bases, and 15 bases separated the two germline ends. The CDR3 region has the DNA TGTGCCAGCAGCCTTAATCGGGGTCGACAAGAGACCCAGTACTTC. Its translation: CASSLNRGRQETQYF. The full variable domain, its missing parts supplied by reference TRBV7-6 and TRBJ2-5, is GAGVSQSPRYKVTKRGQDVALRCDPISGHVSLYWYRQALGQGPEFLTYFNYEAQQDKSGLPNDRFSAERPEGSISTLTIQRTEQRDSAMYRCASSLNRGRQETQYFGPGTRLLVL.

The rearrangement links TRBV19 to TRBJ1-1, with 11 bases lining up with TRBD1. Germline CDR1 reads LNHDA; CDR2 reads SQIVND (reference sequence). Losses at the gene ends were 8 bases for V and 3 bases for J; bases not matched to a gene: 5. The CDR3 runs to 14 residues. The CDR3 loop is CASGTGGLDTEAFF. CDR3 DNA sequence: TGTGCCAGTGGGACAGGGGGTTTGGACACTGAAGCTTTCTTT.

J is TRBJ2-1 and V is TRBV9, with 10 bases fitting TRBD2. J was trimmed by 7 bases and V by 4 bases; bases with no gene match: 8. Germline V gene lookup returns CDR1 SGDLS and CDR2 YYNGEE. The CDR3 covers 15 residues. CDR3 nucleotide sequence: TGTGCCAGCAGCCCCAGCGGGGGGGCCGCGAATGAGCAGTTCTTC. Translated, it gives CASSPSGGAANEQFF.